The rows below give T cell receptor beta chains drawn from one sample of a study of shared clonotypes between healthy human individuals. Method: immunoSEQ multiplex PCR; TCRdb's copy keeps in-frame clones and lacks some. This sample has about 580,000 clones, with nearly 98% found just once. What was sequenced was naive CD8+ T cells sorted from blood. These TCRs come from a man aged 25-40 years in good health. The CDR3 runs from the conserved cysteine through the conserved F or W. A D gene is named only where the DNA matches it firmly. Clone size appears in some rows only: once, few, many, or a class for an expanded clone.

TRBJ2-5	TRBV6-5	.	12	.	CASSYGPKTQYF	TGTGCCAGCAGTTACGGCCCCAAAACCCAGTACTTC
TRBJ2-7	TRBV6-5	TRBD2	15	.	CASSYQTSGTYEQYF	TGTGCCAGCAGTTATCAAACTAGCGGGACCTACGAGCAGTACTTC
TRBJ2-2	TRBV28	.	14	.	CASRSAYHTGELFF	TGTGCCAGCAGGAGCGCGTACCACACCGGGGAGCTGTTTTTT
TRBJ2-7	TRBV7-9	TRBD2	16	.	CASSLLTGTSGNEQYF	TGTGCCAGCAGCTTACTAACCGGGACTAGCGGGAACGAGCAGTACTTC
TRBJ2-7	TRBV27	TRBD1	14	.	CASSLSYRQGGEYF	TGTGCCAGCAGTTTATCATACAGACAGGGTGGGGAGTACTTC
TRBJ2-3	TRBV11-3	.	16	.	CASSPRGGGWTDTQYF	TGTGCCAGCAGCCCCCGCGGGGGCGGTTGGACAGATACGCAGTATTTT
TRBJ1-5	TRBV7-2	TRBD1	17	.	CASSLGRQGPLGQPQHF	TGTGCCAGCAGCTTAGGTCGACAGGGCCCCTTGGGACAGCCCCAGCATTTT
TRBJ1-2	TRBV6-6	.	13	.	CASSLTENYGYTF	TGTGCCAGCAGTTTGACCGAAAACTATGGCTACACCTTC
TRBJ2-3	TRBV19	.	14	.	CASSILSGGDTQYF	TGTGCCAGTAGTATATTGTCCGGTGGGGATACGCAGTATTTT
TRBJ2-2	TRBV30	.	14	.	CAWSVSDHTGELFF	TGTGCCTGGAGTGTATCAGACCACACCGGGGAGCTGTTTTTT
TRBJ2-7	TRBV27	.	14	.	CASSLSIGSHEQYF	TGTGCCAGCAGTTTATCGATCGGGTCGCACGAGCAGTACTTC
TRBJ1-2	TRBV25-1	TRBD1	18	once	CASSGIRDSQTVPYGYTF	TGTGCCAGCAGTGGGATCCGGGACAGTCAAACGGTACCCTATGGCTACACCTTC
TRBJ2-7	TRBV15	.	15	.	CATSRMTGGSYEQYF	TGTGCCACCAGCAGGATGACCGGGGGCTCCTACGAGCAGTACTTC
TRBJ2-1	TRBV5-1	.	13	.	CASSLLQGHEQFF	TGCGCCAGCAGCTTACTACAGGGACATGAGCAGTTCTTC